Following are 32 T cell receptor beta chains from one sample sequenced in a study of beta chain features in type 1 diabetes. These receptors' antigens are unknown. Sequencing targeted expressed TCRB transcripts, as all isolated RNA had been reverse transcribed. TCRdb keeps only in-frame clones here, not all; method: immunoSEQ multiplex PCR. Of about 300,000 clones in the sample, roughly 14% were seen once. General observations from the study: People with Type 1 diabetes carried modestly yet significantly shorter TCRB CDR3s in all four CD4+ subsets.

Sequencing was carried out using naive CD4+ T cells from blood. These receptors were obtained from a woman younger than 30 with type 1 diabetes.

This clone showed up just a few times. The gene calls are TRBV2 and TRBJ1-1, with a possible D match to TRBD1 (6 bases). Germline values: CDR1 SNHLY, CDR2 FYNNEI. The V gene lost 9 bases and the J gene lost 5 bases, with 22 bases spanning the gap. This CDR3 contains 15 residues. CDR3 region: CASHSGTGRWTEAFF. CDR3 bases: TGTGCCAGTCATTCCGGCACAGGGCGGTGGACTGAAGCTTTCTTT.

The chain recombines TRBV18 with TRBJ2-1, with 8 bases identical to TRBD1. The CDR3 runs 15 residues. CDR1 KGHSH and CDR2 LQKENI come from the germline V gene. The V gene end was trimmed by 2 bases and the J gene end by 2 bases; junction bases not matched to a gene: 2. CDR3 loop: CASSPGQGTYNEQFF. The CDR3 nucleotides read TGTGCCAGCTCACCAGGACAGGGTACCTACAATGAGCAGTTCTTC.

The chain links TRBV19 to TRBJ2-2; the match to TRBD1 covers 9 bases. The junction had 7 bases not matched to a gene; V was cut back by 4 bases and J by 4 bases. Germline V gene sequence: CDR1 LNHDA, CDR2 SQIVND (reference sequence). The CDR3 has 16 residues. DNA for the CDR3: TGTGCCAGTAGTACCGGGACAGGGACCTTCACCGGGGAGCTGTTTTTT. As protein: CASSTGTGTFTGELFF. The full variable domain, with the rest looked up from reference TRBV19 and TRBJ2-2, is DGGITQSPKYLFRKEGQNVTLSCEQNLNHDAMYWYRQDPGQGLRLIYYSQIVNDFQKGDIAEGYSVSREKKESFPLTVTSAQKNPTAFYLCASSTGTGTFTGELFFGEGSRLTVL.

This clone was found a few times. The chain joins TRBV28 to TRBJ2-5, with 11 bases aligning to TRBD2. Germline loops: CDR1 MDHEN, CDR2 SYDVKM. V gave up 6 bases and J gave up 5 bases; unmatched junction bases: 8. The CDR3 runs to 15 residues. CDR3 bases: TGTGCCAGCAGCCCTAGCGGGAGGCCCTGGGAGACCCAGTACTTC. Protein sequence: CASSPSGRPWETQYF.

This clone came up a few times. The chain employs TRBV6-5 and TRBJ1-1, with 9 bases lining up with TRBD1. Per the germline V gene, CDR1 is MNHEY and CDR2 is SVGAGI. The CDR3 totals 14 residues. Trimming took 4 bases from V and 4 from J; bases not matched to a gene: 4. The CDR3 DNA sequence: TGTGCCAGCAGTTTGGACAGGGGAGGCACTGAAGCTTTCTTT. It translates to CASSLDRGGTEAFF.

This clone was seen a few times. The chain carries TRBV19 and TRBJ2-7; tentative D call: TRBD2 (6 bases). Trimming took 7 bases from V and 5 from J, leaving 15 bases between them. This CDR3 comprises 13 residues. Germline V gene lookup returns CDR1 LNHDA and CDR2 SQIVND (reference sequence). DNA of the CDR3: TGTGCCAGTAAACTAGCTATGTCGGACGAGCAGTACGTC. Its protein is CASKLAMSDEQYV.

As regards this clone: Other DNA sequences of this sample code for an identical CDR3. CDR3 loop: CASSVGLAGGPGNEQFF. CDR3 nucleotide sequence: TGTGCCAGCAGCGTAGGACTAGCGGGAGGGCCGGGGAATGAGCAGTTCTTC. The gene calls are TRBV9 and TRBJ2-1; 14 nucleotides match TRBD2. Unmatched junction bases numbered 6, after V lost 0 bases and J lost 7 bases. CDR1 and CDR2 from the germline V gene are SGDLS and YYNGEE. There are 17 residues in the CDR3.

This chain joins TRBV7-2 and TRBJ2-7; TRBD1 is a possible D gene (6 bases). The V gene's germline CDR1 is SGHTA and CDR2 FQGNSA. The CDR3 runs to 14 residues. Deletions cut 7 bases from V and 0 bases from J, with 13 bases between. DNA for the CDR3: TGTGCCAGCAAACTAGACAGGTCCTCCTACGAGCAGTACGTC. This sequence encodes CASKLDRSSYEQYV.

The table lists this clone with a few counts. The chain recombines TRBV5-1 with TRBJ2-2; 13 bases align to TRBD2. Germline assignment: CDR1 SGHRS and CDR2 YFSETQ. The CDR3 is 17 amino acids. V lost 1 base, J lost 7 bases, and 7 bases stayed unmatched. CDR3 loop: CASSLQTSGRANGELFF. The CDR3, as DNA: TGCGCCAGCAGCTTGCAAACTAGCGGGAGGGCCAACGGGGAGCTGTTTTTT.

The chain is built from TRBV4-3 and TRBJ2-2; TRBD1 matches 9 bases. This CDR3 has 13 amino acids. The V and J ends lost 4 bases and 6 bases, in that order; junction bases with no gene match: 0. Germline V gene sequence: CDR1 LGHNA, CDR2 YSLEER. The CDR3 DNA reads as TGCGCCAGCAGCCGACAGGGGGCCGGGGAGCTGTTTTTT. Translation gives CASSRQGAGELFF.

This sequence joins TRBV30 and TRBJ1-4; 9 positions match TRBD1. The CDR3 covers 14 residues. CDR1 is GTSNPN, CDR2 SVGIG, per germline (reference sequence). Trimming removed 3 bases from V and 8 bases from J; junction bases left unmatched: 7. The CDR3 DNA reads TGTGCCTGGAGACAACAGGGGGCGCGAGAAAAACTGTTTTTT. Translating it yields CAWRQQGAREKLFF. The variable domain in full, with the rest retrieved from reference TRBV30 and TRBJ1-4, is SQTIHQWPATLVQPVGSPLSLECTVEGTSNPNLYWYRQAAGRGLQLLFYSVGIGQISSEVPQNLSASRPQDRQFILSSKKLLLSDSGFYLCAWRQQGAREKLFFGSGTQLSVL.

The chain recombines TRBV29-1 with TRBJ2-7, with 9 bases aligning to TRBD2. Germline V gene sequence: CDR1 SQVTM, CDR2 ANQGSEA. The CDR3 is made up of 16 amino acids. V was pared by 5 bases and J by 5 bases, with 16 bases of the junction left unmatched. The CDR3 here is CSVLMRGGRNKDEQYF. Written as DNA, the CDR3 is TGCAGCGTTTTAATGCGGGGGGGGCGCAATAAGGACGAGCAGTACTTC.

This clone showed up just a few times. The rearrangement links TRBV21-1 to TRBJ1-1; TRBD1, the table's D call, lacks a check against the DNA. TRBV21-1 is described as a pseudogene. This CDR3 region has 13 residues. CDR3: CASSNHRGTEAFF. The CDR3 DNA reads TGTGCCAGCAGCAATCACAGGGGGACTGAAGCTTTCTTT.

Written as DNA, the CDR3 is TGTGCCATCAGTGTCGGGGGAGGGGACAATGAGCAGTTCTTC. Its protein is CAISVGGGDNEQFF. The J gene is TRBJ2-1, the V gene TRBV10-3; 7 positions match TRBD2. V shed 4 bases and J 5 bases; nucleotides not matched to a gene: 5. This CDR3 contains 14 residues. Germline-derived CDR1 and CDR2 are ENHRY and SYGVKD.

This chain links TRBV20-1 with TRBJ1-2; tentatively, D is TRBD1 (5 bases). CDR1 and CDR2 from the germline V gene are DFQATT and SNEGSKA (reference sequence). Trimming pared 6 bases from V and 6 bases from J, leaving 11 bases between. CDR3 length: 11 residues. As DNA, the CDR3 is TGCAGTGCAAGGAAAGGGGATGGCTACACCTTC. Its protein is CSARKGDGYTF.

This clone was found a few times. The sample contains more than one DNA sequence encoding this CDR3. The V call is TRBV7-9, the J call TRBJ1-1; the D gene is possibly TRBD1 (5 bases). CDR1 is SEHNR, CDR2 FQNEAQ, per germline (reference sequence). This CDR3 is 13 amino acids long. V was pared by 3 bases and J by 4 bases, with 9 bases between. CDR3 in amino acids: CASSFGGSTEAFF. The CDR3 nucleotides are TGTGCCAGCAGCTTCGGGGGGTCCACTGAAGCTTTCTTT.

This chain connects TRBV4-2 to TRBJ2-1, with a possible D match to TRBD2 (6 bases). Germline CDR1 and CDR2: LGHNA and YNFKEQ. This CDR3 is 18 amino acids long. The ends were cut back, 4 bases at V and 2 bases at J, with 21 bases in the middle. The CDR3 sequence is CASSPPNGPRGTYNEQFF. The CDR3 region has the DNA TGTGCCAGCAGCCCCCCAAACGGACCGCGCGGGACCTACAATGAGCAGTTCTTC.

V and J are TRBV29-1 and TRBJ2-3, with 16 positions matching TRBD2. After removal of 3 bases from V and 4 bases from J, the junction contained 1 base not matched to a gene. Germline V CDR1 and CDR2: SQVTM, ANQGSEA. This CDR3 region has 15 residues. CDR3 bases: TGCAGCGTTGATGGGACTAGCGGGAGGGCAGATACGCAGTATTTT. Protein: CSVDGTSGRADTQYF.

The chain carries TRBV5-1 and TRBJ2-1, with 11 bases fitting TRBD2. CDR1 and CDR2 (germline): SGHRS, YFSETQ. This CDR3 region has 16 residues. The junction had 5 bases not matched to a gene; V was cut back by 2 bases and J by 4 bases. CDR3 coding DNA: TGCGCCAGCAGCTTCCGGCCTAGCGGGGGGTACAATGAGCAGTTCTTC. Translated: CASSFRPSGGYNEQFF.

This clone appeared a few times. The V gene is TRBV4-3, the J gene TRBJ2-1; 11 nucleotides line up with TRBD2. The CDR3 loop spans 16 amino acids. CDR1 and CDR2 from the germline V gene are LGHNA and YSLEER. The V gene end was trimmed by 1 base and the J gene end by 8 bases; junction bases not matched to a gene: 7. As DNA, the CDR3 is TGCGCCAGCAGCCAAGGCTTAGCGGGAGGGCCGCATGAGCAGTTCTTC. It is translated as CASSQGLAGGPHEQFF.

The chain joins TRBV7-9 to TRBJ2-7, with D perhaps matching TRBD1 (6 bases). This CDR3 has 16 residues. Germline V gene sequence: CDR1 SEHNR, CDR2 FQNEAQ (reference sequence). With 0 bases removed from V and 0 bases from J, the gap between germline ends came to 12 bases. CDR3 coding DNA: TGTGCCAGCAGCTTAGCCAGCCCCAGGGGCTCCTACGAGCAGTACTTC. It is translated as CASSLASPRGSYEQYF.

The chain is built from TRBV28 and TRBJ2-1; D is uncertain. This CDR3 is built from 14 residues. Germline V CDR1 and CDR2: MDHEN, SYDVKM. Trimming took off 6 bases at V and 4 bases at J, with 13 bases between the two ends. CDR3 in DNA: TGTGCCAGCAGAACCTCCGCAGGTTACAATGAGCAGTTCTTC. Protein product: CASRTSAGYNEQFF.

This chain uses TRBV30 with TRBJ1-1; 7 nucleotides agree with TRBD1. The germline V gene encodes CDR1 GTSNPN and CDR2 SVGIG (reference sequence). V trimming: 0 bases; J trimming: 4 bases; junction bases outside the gene matches: 8. This CDR3 is 15 amino acids long. CDR3 sequence: CAWSVLAGGTTEAFF. CDR3 DNA: TGTGCCTGGAGTGTATTGGCAGGGGGGACCACTGAAGCTTTCTTT.

This clone appeared a few times. V usage is TRBV19 and J usage is TRBJ2-2, with 8 bases matching TRBD1. This CDR3 has 14 residues. V shed 8 bases and J 3 bases; nucleotides not matched to a gene: 5. Looked up from germline, CDR1 is LNHDA and CDR2 is SQIVND (reference sequence). The DNA for the CDR3 is TGTGCCAGTGCCGGGACAGGTCACACCGGGGAGCTGTTTTTT. This encodes CASAGTGHTGELFF.

The CDR3 loop reads CASSVVGAHYNEQFF. The CDR3 region has the DNA TGTGCCAGCAGCGTAGTAGGGGCCCACTACAATGAGCAGTTCTTC. The genes are TRBV9 and TRBJ2-1, with a weak D call TRBD1 (5 bases). The CDR3 extends over 15 amino acids. Trimming took off 0 bases at V and 3 bases at J, with 10 bases between the two ends. Germline V lookup: CDR1 SGDLS, CDR2 YYNGEE.

This clone was seen a handful of times. The V gene is TRBV6-5, the J gene TRBJ1-1; TRBD1 matches at 7 bases. CDR1 and CDR2 from the germline V gene are MNHEY and SVGAGI. The CDR3 covers 12 residues. V was pared by 4 bases and J by 8 bases, with 4 bases of the junction left unmatched. As DNA, the CDR3 is TGTGCCAGCAGTTCCAGGGGGTTCGAAGCTTTCTTT. This gives the protein CASSSRGFEAFF.

This clone was observed a few times. The DNA for the CDR3 is TGCGCCAGCAGCCCCCCCGGGACAGGGGGTAACATTCAGTACTTC. It is translated as CASSPPGTGGNIQYF. V and J are TRBV4-1 and TRBJ2-4; 11 nucleotides align to TRBD1. CDR3 length equals 15 residues. With V trimmed by 4 bases and J by 7 bases, 6 bases remained unmatched. Germline values: CDR1 MGHRA, CDR2 YSYEKL.

V and J are TRBV7-9 and TRBJ2-7, with a possible D match to TRBD1 (5 bases). Between the trimmed V and J ends, which lost 5 bases and 6 bases, there was a span of 11 bases. The length of the CDR3 is 12 residues. From germline, CDR1 is SEHNR and CDR2 FQNEAQ (reference sequence). CDR3 sequence (DNA): TGTGCCAGCAGCGACCGGACACTCGAGCAGTACGTC. It encodes CASSDRTLEQYV.

The chain has TRBV7-3 and TRBJ1-1; tentative D call: TRBD1 (6 bases). V shed 5 bases and J shed 1 base, with 14 bases lying between them. Germline CDR1 SGHTA, CDR2 FQGTGA. The length of the CDR3 is 15 residues. In DNA, the CDR3 is TGTGCCAGCAGCCAACAGGGACCTCAGAACACTGAAGCTTTCTTT. It is translated as CASSQQGPQNTEAFF.

The chain links TRBV7-9 to TRBJ2-4; the match to TRBD2 covers 9 bases. V shed 1 base, J shed 14 bases, and the junction held 3 bases outside the gene matches. The CDR3 is made up of 12 amino acids. The germline V gene has CDR1 SEHNR and CDR2 FQNEAQ (reference sequence). As DNA, the CDR3 is TGTGCCAGCAGCTTAGGTAGCGGGAGAGAGTACTTC. Translated, it gives CASSLGSGREYF.

With regard to this clone: The sample contains more than one DNA sequence encoding this CDR3. This sequence joins TRBV5-1 and TRBJ2-7, with D maybe TRBD1 (5 bases). CDR1 SGHRS and CDR2 YFSETQ come from the germline V gene. This CDR3 region has 14 residues. V lost 1 base, J lost 0 bases, and 8 bases lay in between. CDR3 DNA sequence: TGCGCCAGCAGCTTGAGGACAAACTCCTACGAGCAGTACTTC. This gives the protein CASSLRTNSYEQYF. Drawing the rest from reference TRBV5-1 and TRBJ2-7, the complete variable domain is KAGVTQTPRYLIKTRGQQVTLSCSPISGHRSVSWYQQTPGQGLQFLFEYFSETQRNKGNFPGRFSGRQFSNSRSEMNVSTLELGDSALYLCASSLRTNSYEQYFGPGTRLTVT.

Only a few counts were recorded for this clone. V usage is TRBV5-4 and J usage is TRBJ1-1; 7 positions agree with TRBD1. V was pared by 2 bases and J by 1 base, with 5 bases of the junction left unmatched. The CDR3 is 15 residues long. Germline assignment: CDR1 SGHNT and CDR2 YYREEE (reference sequence). The CDR3 region is CASSFQTGRNTEAFF. Here the CDR3 DNA reads TGTGCCAGCAGCTTCCAGACAGGGCGGAACACTGAAGCTTTCTTT.